The T cell receptor beta chain under discussion was sequenced for a study of blood T cell repertoires in COVID-19. This CDR3 is 21 amino acids long. Profiled with immunoSEQ multiplex PCR; TCRdb holds only in-frame clones, not every one. This sample has approximately 230,000 clones; 88% occur once, and the top ten carry roughly 6.7%. The sequencing input was peripheral blood. The gene calls are TRBV21-1 and TRBJ2-7; TRBD2 is the table's D call, not checked against the DNA. TRBV21-1 constitutes a pseudogene. This sequence originates from a woman aged 25 to 45 with COVID-19, enrolled during active disease. The DNA of the CDR3 is TGTGCCAGCAGCAAAATCGGAGGTAGCTTACAGAACCATATTAGCTCCTACGAGCAGTACGTC. Amino acid sequence: CASSKIGGSLQNHISSYEQYV.